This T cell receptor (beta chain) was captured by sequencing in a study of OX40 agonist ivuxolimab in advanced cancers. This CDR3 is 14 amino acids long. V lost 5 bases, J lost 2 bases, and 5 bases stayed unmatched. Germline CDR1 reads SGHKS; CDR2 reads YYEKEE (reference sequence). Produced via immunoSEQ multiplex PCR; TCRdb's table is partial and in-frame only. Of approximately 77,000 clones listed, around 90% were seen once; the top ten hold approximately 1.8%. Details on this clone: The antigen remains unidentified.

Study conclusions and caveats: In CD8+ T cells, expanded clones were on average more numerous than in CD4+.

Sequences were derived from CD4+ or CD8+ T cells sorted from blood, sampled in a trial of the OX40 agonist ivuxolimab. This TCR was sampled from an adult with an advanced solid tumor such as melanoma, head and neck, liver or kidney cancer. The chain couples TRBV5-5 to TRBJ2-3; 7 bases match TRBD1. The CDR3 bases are TGTGCCAGCAGGTCGACAGGGTCCACAGATACGCAGTATTTT. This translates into CASRSTGSTDTQYF.